This T cell receptor (beta chain) comes out of a study of blood T cell repertoires in COVID-19 (dated by TCRdb to the early 2020s). For the wider study: Collaborator samples came from the United States, Italy and Spain and covered acute and convalescent phases of COVID-19. Deeply sampled blood TCRbeta repertoires from subjects exposed to, actively infected with, or recovered from COVID-19 were included in the dataset. Samples were obtained from the ongoing ImmuneRACE study (first 160 participants) and from 1,200 or so subjects provided by 6 global collaborators. The repertoires were released in a freely available public database meant as a resource for research on the immune response to SARS-CoV-2. A de-identified subject ID, COVID-19 status, age in years and sex were almost always included in the sample metadata. Where HLA class I and class II types were available, the types were taken from metadata supplied by the sample provider, not from assay-based typing. The material from the prospective study consisted of cDNA or gDNA derived from T cells, B-cell-depleted T cells, or PBMCs.

The immunoSEQ Assay, a bias-controlled multiplex PCR, was used to amplify TCRbeta CDR3 regions from genomic DNA. Per the original workflow: The number of nucleated cells in each sample was estimated from the amplification of reference gene primers within the assay. To quantify the absolute abundance of each unique TCRbeta CDR3 rearrangement, sequence reads were collapsed and filtered. For each sample, productive Simpson clonality was calculated as the square root of Simpson's diversity index across productive rearrangements. As stored in TCRdb, this immuneACCESS dataset retains in-frame rearrangements with V and J assigned. A fraction of the clones does not appear; measured against another copy, unresolved V genes explain less than half of the discrepancy, and the remainder lacks a known reason. The V and J calls and clone size come from that table; D and trimming were worked out from the DNA. This sample has 200,000 to 250,000 clones in its table, and around 84% of those were observed once. Just under 20% of the sample goes to the ten largest clones.

Collaborating institutions collected whole blood in K2EDTA tubes following their own protocols. For TCRbeta analysis, collaborator samples were shipped as frozen whole blood, as isolated PBMCs, or as DNA extracted from either sample type. CDR1 is given as LNHNV and CDR2 as YYDKDF, both from the germline V gene (reference sequence). Trimming costs V 0 bases and J 3 bases, and their ends lie 9 bases apart. There are 15 amino acids in the CDR3, from cysteine to phenylalanine inclusive. Kept here is only the CDR3 DNA, which spans 45 bases and is read in frame from base 1. Study-wide conclusions, independent of this receptor: The amount of clinical and demographic metadata varied by source and participant and was provided uncurated.

This clone has only one observation. Its antigen specificity is not known. Within one base of it there is no much larger clone, and no base qualities were kept. Sequencing was done on a sample of peripheral blood. The receptor comes from a man aged 25 to 45 with active or convalescent COVID-19. The chain uses TRBV15 and TRBJ1-5; no confident D gene assignment can be made. The sequence in DNA is TGTGCCACCAGCAGAGATGGGCAGTACAATCAGCCCCAGCATTTT. The encoded protein is CATSRDGQYNQPQHF.